These T cell receptor beta chains were read from a single sample in a study of control samples from healthy donors and cancer patients. TCRdb's table, derived via immunoSEQ multiplex PCR, lists solely in-frame clones and lacks some. The sample contains 160,000 or so clones, roughly 94% of which appear only once. The sequenced sample was PBMCs. The origin of the receptors is a man aged 60 to 75 with colorectal cancer. The CDR3 runs from the conserved cysteine through the conserved F or W. D genes are given only for firm matches.

TRBV5-6	-	TRBJ1-3	TGTGCCAGCAACAGGGAAGCTGGAAACACCATATATTTT	CASNREAGNTIYF
TRBV28	-	TRBJ1-6	TGTGCCAGCAGTTTTAAAGGCTATGGGAATAATTCACCCCTCCACTTT	CASSFKGYGNNSPLHF
TRBV19	TRBD1	TRBJ2-4	TGTGCCAGTAGCCCGGGACAGCTAGCCAAAAACATTCAGTACTTC	CASSPGQLAKNIQYF
TRBV29-1	-	TRBJ1-1	TGCAGCACCGGGGACACCATGAACACTGAAGCTTTCTTT	CSTGDTMNTEAFF
TRBV11-2	TRBD2	TRBJ2-3	TGTGCCAGCAGCTTAGATATGACAGCGGGGACGCAGTATTTT	CASSLDMTAGTQYF
TRBV6-5	TRBD1	TRBJ1-2	TGTGCCAGCAGTTCGGGACAGGGGGATGGCTACACCTTC	CASSSGQGDGYTF
TRBV10-2	-	TRBJ1-1	TGCGCCAGCAGTGAGCAGAGGTACACTGAAGCTTTCTTT	CASSEQRYTEAFF
TRBV2	TRBD1	TRBJ1-4	TGTGCCAGCTTCCAAAGGGGGCCCAGCCCAACTAATGAAAAACTGTTTTTT	CASFQRGPSPTNEKLFF
TRBV27	TRBD1	TRBJ2-5	TGTGCCAGCAGCCCCCTCGGGACAGGGTCTCCTTTCCAAGAGACCCAGTACTTC	CASSPLGTGSPFQETQYF
TRBV9	-	TRBJ2-6	TGTGCCAGCAGCGTAGTCTTTCAGAGCGCTGGGGCCAACGTCCTGACTTTC	CASSVVFQSAGANVLTF
TRBV5-4	-	TRBJ1-6	TGTGCCAGCAGGGAACAATATAATTCACCCCTCCACTTT	CASREQYNSPLHF